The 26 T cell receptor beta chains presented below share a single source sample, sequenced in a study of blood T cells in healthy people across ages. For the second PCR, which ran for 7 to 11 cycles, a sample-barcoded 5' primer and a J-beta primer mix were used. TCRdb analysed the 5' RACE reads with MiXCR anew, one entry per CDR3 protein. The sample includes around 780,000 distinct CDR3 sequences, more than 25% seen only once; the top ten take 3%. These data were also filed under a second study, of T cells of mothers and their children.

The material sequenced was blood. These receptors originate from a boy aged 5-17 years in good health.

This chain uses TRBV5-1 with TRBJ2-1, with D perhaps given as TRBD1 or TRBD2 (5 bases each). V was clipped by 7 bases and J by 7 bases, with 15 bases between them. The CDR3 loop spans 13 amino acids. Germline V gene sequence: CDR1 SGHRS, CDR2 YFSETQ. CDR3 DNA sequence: TGCGCCAGCGGGGGACCCACGGGTAATGAGCAGTTCTTC. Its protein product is CASGGPTGNEQFF.

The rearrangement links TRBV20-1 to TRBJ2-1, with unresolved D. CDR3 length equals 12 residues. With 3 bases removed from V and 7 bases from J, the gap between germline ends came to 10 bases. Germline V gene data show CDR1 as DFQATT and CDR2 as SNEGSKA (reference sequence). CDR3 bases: TGCAGTGCTAGCGATGTATCGAATGAGCAGTTCTTC. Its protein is CSASDVSNEQFF.

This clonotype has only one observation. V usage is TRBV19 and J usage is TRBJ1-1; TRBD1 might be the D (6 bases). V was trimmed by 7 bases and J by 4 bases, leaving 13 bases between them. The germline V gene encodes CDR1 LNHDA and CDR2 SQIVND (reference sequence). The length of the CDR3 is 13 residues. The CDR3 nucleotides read TGTGCCAGTACCCCCTCAGGGGTCACTGAAGCTTTCTTT. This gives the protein CASTPSGVTEAFF.

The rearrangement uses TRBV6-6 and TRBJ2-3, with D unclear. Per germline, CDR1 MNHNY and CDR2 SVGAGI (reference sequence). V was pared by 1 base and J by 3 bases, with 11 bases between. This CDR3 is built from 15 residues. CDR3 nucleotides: TGTGCCAGCAGTTACTGGGTCGGTGAGACAGATACGCAGTATTTT. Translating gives CASSYWVGETDTQYF.

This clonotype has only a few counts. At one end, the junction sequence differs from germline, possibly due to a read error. CDR3 amino acids: CASSQVGPYEQYF. DNA of the CDR3: TGTGCCAGCAGCCAAGTGGGGCCCTACGAGCAGTACTTC. This sequence joins TRBV4-1 and TRBJ2-5; TRBD1 might be the D (5 bases). The J call may not be correct, given that the DNA end is closer to TRBJ2-7. Germline loops: CDR1 MGHRA, CDR2 YSYEKL. The CDR3 sequence is 13 residues long.

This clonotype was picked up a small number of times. The CDR3 region has the DNA TGCAGTGCTAGAGAACCTAGCGGGGTTGGAGAGCAGTTCTTC. Its translation: CSAREPSGVGEQFF. The chain is built from TRBV20-1 and TRBJ2-1, with 9 bases fitting TRBD2. Germline CDR1 reads DFQATT; CDR2 reads SNEGSKA (reference sequence). This CDR3 contains 14 residues. V shed 0 bases, J shed 10 bases, and the junction held 7 bases outside the gene matches.

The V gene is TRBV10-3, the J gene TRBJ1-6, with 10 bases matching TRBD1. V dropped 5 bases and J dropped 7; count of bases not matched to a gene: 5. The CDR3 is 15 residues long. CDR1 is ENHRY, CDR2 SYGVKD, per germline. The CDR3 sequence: CAISTGTGENSPLHF. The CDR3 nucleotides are TGTGCCATCAGTACCGGGACAGGGGAGAATTCACCCCTCCACTTT.

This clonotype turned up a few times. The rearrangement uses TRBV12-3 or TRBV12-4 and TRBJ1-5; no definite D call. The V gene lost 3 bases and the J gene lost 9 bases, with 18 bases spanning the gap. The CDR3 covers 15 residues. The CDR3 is CASSLGVRVASPQHF. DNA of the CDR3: TGTGCCAGCAGTTTGGGAGTGAGGGTGGCGTCGCCCCAGCATTTT.

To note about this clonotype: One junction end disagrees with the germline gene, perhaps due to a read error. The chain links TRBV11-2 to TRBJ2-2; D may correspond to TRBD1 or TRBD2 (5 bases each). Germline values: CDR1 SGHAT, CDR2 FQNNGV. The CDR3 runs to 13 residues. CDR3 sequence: CASSFGVTGALFF. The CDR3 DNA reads TGTGCCAGCAGCTTTGGTGTCACCGGGGCGCTGTTTTTT.

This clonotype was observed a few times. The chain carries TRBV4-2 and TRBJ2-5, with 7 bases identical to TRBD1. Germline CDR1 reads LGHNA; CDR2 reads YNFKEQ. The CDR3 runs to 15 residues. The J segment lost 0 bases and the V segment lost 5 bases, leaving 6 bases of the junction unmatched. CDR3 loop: CASSGETGYQETQYF. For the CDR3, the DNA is TGTGCCAGCAGCGGCGAGACAGGGTACCAAGAGACCCAGTACTTC.

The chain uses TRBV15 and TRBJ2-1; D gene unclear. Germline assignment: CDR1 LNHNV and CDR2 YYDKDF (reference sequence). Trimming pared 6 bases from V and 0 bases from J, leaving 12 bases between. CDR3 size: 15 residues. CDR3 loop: CATREQHISYNEQFF. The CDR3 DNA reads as TGTGCCACCAGGGAACAGCACATCTCCTACAATGAGCAGTTCTTC.

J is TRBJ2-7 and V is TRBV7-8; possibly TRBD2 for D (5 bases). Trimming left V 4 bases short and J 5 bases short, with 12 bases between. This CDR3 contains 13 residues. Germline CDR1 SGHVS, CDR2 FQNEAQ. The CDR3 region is CASSWDLEDEQYF. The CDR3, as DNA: TGTGCCAGCAGCTGGGATCTGGAGGACGAGCAGTACTTC.

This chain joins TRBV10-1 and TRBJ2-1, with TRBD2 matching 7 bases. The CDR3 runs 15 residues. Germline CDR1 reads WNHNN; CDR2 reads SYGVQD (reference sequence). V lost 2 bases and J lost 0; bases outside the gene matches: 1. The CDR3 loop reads CASSEAGVSYNEQFF. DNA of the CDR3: TGCGCCAGCAGTGAGGCGGGGGTCTCCTACAATGAGCAGTTCTTC.

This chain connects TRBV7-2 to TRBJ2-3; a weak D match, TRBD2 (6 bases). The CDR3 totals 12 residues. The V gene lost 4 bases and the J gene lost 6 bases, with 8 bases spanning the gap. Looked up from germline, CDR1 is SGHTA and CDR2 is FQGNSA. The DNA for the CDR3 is TGTGCCAGCAGCTCGGGGGTGGATACGCAGTATTTT. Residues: CASSSGVDTQYF.

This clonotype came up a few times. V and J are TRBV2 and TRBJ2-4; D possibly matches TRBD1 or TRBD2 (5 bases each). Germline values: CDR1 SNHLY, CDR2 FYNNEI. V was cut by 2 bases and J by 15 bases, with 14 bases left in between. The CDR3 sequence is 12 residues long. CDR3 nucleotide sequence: TGTGCCAGCAGTGAATCCCCGGGACGTCGGTACTTC. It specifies CASSESPGRRYF.

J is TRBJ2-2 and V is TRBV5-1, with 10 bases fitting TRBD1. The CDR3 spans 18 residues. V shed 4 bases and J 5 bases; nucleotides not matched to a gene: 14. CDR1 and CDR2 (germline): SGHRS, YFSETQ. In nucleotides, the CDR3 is TGCGCCAGCAGCAGCGGGTATGGGACAGGGGCGAGGACCGGGGAGCTGTTTTTT. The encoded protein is CASSSGYGTGARTGELFF.

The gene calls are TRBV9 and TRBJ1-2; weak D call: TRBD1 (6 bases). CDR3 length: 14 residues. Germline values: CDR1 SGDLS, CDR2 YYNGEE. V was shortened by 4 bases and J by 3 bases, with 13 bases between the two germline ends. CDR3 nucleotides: TGTGCCAGCAGCTCAAGTTCAGGGGACTATGGCTACACCTTC. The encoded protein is CASSSSSGDYGYTF.

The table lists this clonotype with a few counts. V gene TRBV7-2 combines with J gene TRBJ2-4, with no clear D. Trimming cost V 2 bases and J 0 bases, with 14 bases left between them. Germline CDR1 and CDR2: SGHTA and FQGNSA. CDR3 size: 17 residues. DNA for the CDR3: TGTGCCAGCAGCTTAACGGTGGGGTCTCTAGCCAAAAACATTCAGTACTTC. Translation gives CASSLTVGSLAKNIQYF.

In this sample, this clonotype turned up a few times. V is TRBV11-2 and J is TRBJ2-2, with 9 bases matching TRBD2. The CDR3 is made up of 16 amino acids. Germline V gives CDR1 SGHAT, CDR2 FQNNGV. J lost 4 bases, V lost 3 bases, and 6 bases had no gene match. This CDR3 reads CASSFMRGGPTGELFF. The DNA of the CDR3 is TGTGCCAGCAGCTTTATGCGGGGGGGCCCCACCGGGGAGCTGTTTTTT.

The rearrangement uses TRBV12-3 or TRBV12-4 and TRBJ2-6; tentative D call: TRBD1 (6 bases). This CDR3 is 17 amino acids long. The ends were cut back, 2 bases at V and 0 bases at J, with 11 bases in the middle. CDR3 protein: CASSLNRALSGANVLTF. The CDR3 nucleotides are TGTGCCAGCAGTTTAAACAGGGCTCTCTCTGGGGCCAACGTCCTGACTTTC.

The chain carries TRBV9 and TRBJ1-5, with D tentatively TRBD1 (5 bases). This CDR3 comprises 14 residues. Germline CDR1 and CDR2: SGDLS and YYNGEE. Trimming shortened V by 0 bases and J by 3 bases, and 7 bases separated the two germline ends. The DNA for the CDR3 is TGTGCCAGCAGCGTAGGGGGGACCAATCAGCCCCAGCATTTT. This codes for CASSVGGTNQPQHF.

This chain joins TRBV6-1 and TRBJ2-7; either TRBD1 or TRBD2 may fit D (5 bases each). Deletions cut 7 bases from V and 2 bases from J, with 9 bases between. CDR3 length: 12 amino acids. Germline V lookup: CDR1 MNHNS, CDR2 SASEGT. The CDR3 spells CASNPGPYEQYF. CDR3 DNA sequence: TGTGCCAGCAACCCGGGACCCTACGAGCAGTACTTC.

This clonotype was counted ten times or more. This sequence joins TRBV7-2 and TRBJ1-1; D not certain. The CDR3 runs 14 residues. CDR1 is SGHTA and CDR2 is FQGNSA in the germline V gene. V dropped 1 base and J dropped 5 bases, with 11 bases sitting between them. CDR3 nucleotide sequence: TGTGCCAGCAGCTTAGAAGTAGGGTTTACTGAAGCTTTCTTT. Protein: CASSLEVGFTEAFF.

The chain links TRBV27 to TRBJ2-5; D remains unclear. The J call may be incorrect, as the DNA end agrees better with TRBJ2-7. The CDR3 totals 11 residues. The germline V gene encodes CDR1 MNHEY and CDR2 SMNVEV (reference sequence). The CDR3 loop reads CATAHSDEQYF. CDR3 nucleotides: TGTGCCACCGCCCATTCGGACGAGCAGTACTTC.

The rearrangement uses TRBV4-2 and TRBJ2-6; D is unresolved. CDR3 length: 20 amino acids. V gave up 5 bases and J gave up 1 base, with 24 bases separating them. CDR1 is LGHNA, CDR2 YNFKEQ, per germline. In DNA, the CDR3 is TGTGCCAGCAGCACACCTACAACTCTAGAAGCCCTTTCTGGGGCCAACGTCCTGACTTTC. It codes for CASSTPTTLEALSGANVLTF.

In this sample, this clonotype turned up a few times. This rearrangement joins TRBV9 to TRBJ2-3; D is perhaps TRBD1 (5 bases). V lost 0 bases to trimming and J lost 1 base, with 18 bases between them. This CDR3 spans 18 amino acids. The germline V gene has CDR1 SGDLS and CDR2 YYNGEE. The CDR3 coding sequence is TGTGCCAGCAGCGTAGATGTCGAGACAGTAGGTGGCACAGATACGCAGTATTTT. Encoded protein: CASSVDVETVGGTDTQYF.